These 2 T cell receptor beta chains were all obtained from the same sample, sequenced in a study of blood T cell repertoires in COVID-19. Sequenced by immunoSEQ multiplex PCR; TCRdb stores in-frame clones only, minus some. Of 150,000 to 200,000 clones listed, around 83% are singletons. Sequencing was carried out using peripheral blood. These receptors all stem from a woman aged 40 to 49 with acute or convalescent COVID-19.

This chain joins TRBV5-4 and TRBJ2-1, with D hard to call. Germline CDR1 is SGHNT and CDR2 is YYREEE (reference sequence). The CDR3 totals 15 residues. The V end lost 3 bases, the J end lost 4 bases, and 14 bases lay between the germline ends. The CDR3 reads CASSSASAPYNEQFF. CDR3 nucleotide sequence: TGTGCCAGCAGCTCCGCAAGCGCACCTTACAATGAGCAGTTCTTC.

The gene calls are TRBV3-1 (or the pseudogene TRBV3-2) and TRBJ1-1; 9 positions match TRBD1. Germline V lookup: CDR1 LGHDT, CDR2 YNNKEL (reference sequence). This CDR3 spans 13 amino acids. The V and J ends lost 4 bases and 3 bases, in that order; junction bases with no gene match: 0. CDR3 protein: CASSRTGDTEAFF. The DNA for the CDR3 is TGTGCCAGCAGCCGGACAGGGGACACTGAAGCTTTCTTT.